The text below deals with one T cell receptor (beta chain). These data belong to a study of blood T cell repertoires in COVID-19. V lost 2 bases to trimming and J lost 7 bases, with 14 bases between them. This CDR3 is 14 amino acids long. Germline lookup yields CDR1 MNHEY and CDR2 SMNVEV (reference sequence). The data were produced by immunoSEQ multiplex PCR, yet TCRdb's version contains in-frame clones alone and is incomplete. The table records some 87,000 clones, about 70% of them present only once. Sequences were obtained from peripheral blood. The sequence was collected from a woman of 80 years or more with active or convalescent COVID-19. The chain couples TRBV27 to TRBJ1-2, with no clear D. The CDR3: CASSLAGRAGGYTF. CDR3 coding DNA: TGTGCCAGCAGTTTAGCAGGCCGGGCGGGTGGCTACACCTTC.